Following are 20 T cell receptor beta chains from one sample sequenced in a study of vaccination and CD4 T cells after COVID-19. The antigens of these receptors remain unknown. Treatment in this sample: roughly 11-day PBMC culture with coronavirus spike peptide pools or control peptides (ViraFEST assay). With the Oncomine TCR Beta short-read assay, DNA from cultured CD4+ T cells was sequenced. MiXCR, applied by TCRdb to the PCR reads, yields one record per CDR3 protein. Of 9,500 to 10,000 distinct CDR3 sequences listed, approximately 70% are singletons. Sequencing was carried out using CD4+ T cells from blood, cultured in vitro. The receptors were sampled from a human donor who had recovered from COVID-19.

This clonotype was counted a few times. The chain has TRBV20-1 and TRBJ2-3; 7 bases agree with TRBD1. CDR1 DFQATT and CDR2 SNEGSKA come from the germline V gene (reference sequence). V lost 6 bases, J lost 6 bases, and 6 bases stayed unmatched. The CDR3 contains 12 residues. CDR3 nucleotides: TGCAGTGCGGGAGACAGGGTCGATACGCAGTATTTT. Its protein product is CSAGDRVDTQYF.

The V and J genes are TRBV6-5 and TRBJ1-2; 8 nucleotides match TRBD1. The trim removed 4 bases at V and 4 bases at J, leaving 5 bases unmatched. Per germline, CDR1 MNHEY and CDR2 SVGAGI. CDR3 length: 14 amino acids. The CDR3 region is CASSLQGVGYGYTF. The DNA of the CDR3 is TGTGCCAGCAGTTTACAGGGGGTCGGCTATGGCTACACCTTC.

In DNA, the CDR3 is TGTGCCAGCAGCTCCCGTCGTACTTCGGCGTCAGAGACCCAGTACTTC. Protein product: CASSSRRTSASETQYF. J is TRBJ2-5 and V is TRBV7-2; D is uncertain. Germline CDR1 reads SGHTA; CDR2 reads FQGNSA. The CDR3 extends over 16 amino acids. Trimming shortened V by 4 bases and J by 4 bases, and 19 bases separated the two germline ends. Supplemented by reference TRBV7-2 and TRBJ2-5, the full variable domain reads GAGVSQSPSNKVTEKGKDVELRCDPISGHTALYWYRQSLGQGLEFLIYFQGNSAPDKSGLPSDRFSAERTGGSVSTLTIQRTQQEDSAVYLCASSSRRTSASETQYFGPGTRLLVL.

In DNA, the CDR3 is TGTGCCAGCAGCCGGGGGGGGCCCCAAGAGACCCAGTACTTC. This codes for CASSRGGPQETQYF. This chain connects TRBV7-3 to TRBJ2-5; 8 nucleotides line up with TRBD2. V lost 5 bases, J lost 1 base, and 3 bases stayed unmatched. From germline, CDR1 is SGHTA and CDR2 FQGTGA. The CDR3 spans 14 residues. Full variable domain (missing parts from reference TRBV7-3 and TRBJ2-5): GAGVSQTPSNKVTEKGKYVELRCDPISGHTALYWYRQSLGQGPEFLIYFQGTGAADDSGLPNDRFFAVRPEGSVSTLKIQRTERGDSAVYLCASSRGGPQETQYFGPGTRLLVL.

This clonotype appeared once. The chain employs TRBV20-1 and TRBJ2-3; TRBD2 matches at 10 bases. This CDR3 is 15 amino acids long. The V gene end was trimmed by 1 base and the J gene end by 4 bases; junction bases not matched to a gene: 5. Germline V gene sequence: CDR1 DFQATT, CDR2 SNEGSKA (reference sequence). CDR3 DNA: TGCAGTGCTAGAGTGTCTAGCGGGAGCCCAGATACGCAGTATTTT. Translated, it gives CSARVSSGSPDTQYF.

The chain recombines TRBV11-3 with TRBJ1-1; D unclear. V dropped 7 bases and J dropped 3 bases, with 15 bases sitting between them. The CDR3 runs 14 residues. CDR1 and CDR2 from the germline V gene are SGHNT and YENEEA. DNA for the CDR3: TGTGCCAGCAACGCCCAATCCGGGGACACTGAAGCTTTCTTT. Translation gives CASNAQSGDTEAFF. The variable domain in full, completed from reference TRBV11-3 and TRBJ1-1, reads EAGVVQSPRYKIIEKKQPVAFWCNPISGHNTLYWYLQNLGQGPELLIRYENEEAVDDSQLPKDRFSAERLKGVDSTLKIQPAELGDSAVYLCASNAQSGDTEAFFGQGTRLTVV.

This clonotype turned up a few times. This rearrangement joins TRBV20-1 to TRBJ2-7; D may be TRBD1 or TRBD2 (5 bases each). Deletions cut 4 bases from V and 6 bases from J, with 16 bases between. CDR1 DFQATT and CDR2 SNEGSKA come from the germline V gene (reference sequence). CDR3 length equals 13 residues. CDR3 protein: CSATGGGGSEQYF. DNA of the CDR3: TGCAGTGCTACGGGCGGTGGGGGTTCCGAGCAGTACTTC.

This chain uses TRBV5-4 with TRBJ1-1; perhaps TRBD1 as D (5 bases). This CDR3 has 15 amino acids. Trimming cost V 1 base and J 4 bases, with 14 bases left between them. The V gene's germline CDR1 is SGHNT and CDR2 YYREEE (reference sequence). CDR3 in DNA: TGTGCCAGCAGCTTGTATCGGGGCCGGGGCACTGAAGCTTTCTTT. This translates into CASSLYRGRGTEAFF. The variable domain in full, completed from reference TRBV5-4 and TRBJ1-1, reads ETGVTQSPTHLIKTRGQQVTLRCSSQSGHNTVSWYQQALGQGPQFIFQYYREEENGRGNFPPRFSGLQFPNYSSELNVNALELDDSALYLCASSLYRGRGTEAFFGQGTRLTVV.

The rearrangement joins TRBV6-1 to TRBJ2-3, with TRBD2 matching 11 bases. V was pared by 6 bases and J by 4 bases, with 9 bases of the junction left unmatched. The CDR3 loop spans 16 amino acids. Germline loops: CDR1 MNHNS, CDR2 SASEGT. The CDR3 sequence: CASSETVAGGSDTQYF. The CDR3 nucleotides are TGTGCCAGCAGCGAGACCGTAGCGGGAGGGTCAGATACGCAGTATTTT.

The chain uses TRBV2 and TRBJ1-2; 10 bases are shared with TRBD1. This CDR3 contains 16 residues. The V and J ends lost 7 bases and 8 bases, in that order; junction bases with no gene match: 16. Germline CDR1 is SNHLY and CDR2 is FYNNEI. CDR3 in DNA: TGTGCCAGCATTAAGAGTGAGGACAGGGGGACGAAAGGCTACACCTTC. Protein product: CASIKSEDRGTKGYTF.

The rearrangement links TRBV7-9 to TRBJ1-1; D perhaps matches TRBD1 (6 bases). Trimming shortened V by 1 base and J by 5 bases, and 14 bases separated the two germline ends. The CDR3 contains 15 residues. CDR1 and CDR2 from the germline V gene are SEHNR and FQNEAQ (reference sequence). CDR3 residues: CASSLDGRGDTEAFF. The CDR3 nucleotides read TGTGCCAGCAGCTTAGATGGCAGGGGAGATACTGAAGCTTTCTTT.

The V call is TRBV7-2, the J call TRBJ1-1; TRBD1 agrees at 12 bases. V was clipped by 2 bases and J by 11 bases; unmatched bases: 3. This CDR3 contains 13 residues. Germline-derived CDR1 and CDR2 are SGHTA and FQGNSA. DNA of the CDR3: TGTGCCAGCAGCTTAAGGGACAGGGGGCTGGCTTTCTTT. Its translation: CASSLRDRGLAFF.

V is TRBV12-3 or TRBV12-4 and J is TRBJ2-1, with a weak D call TRBD2 (6 bases). The CDR3 has 13 residues. Trimming stripped 9 bases from V and 3 bases from J, with 12 bases between. The CDR3: CASRYGGYNEQFF. The CDR3, as DNA: TGTGCCAGTCGTTACGGGGGCTACAATGAGCAGTTCTTC.

This rearrangement joins TRBV7-3 to TRBJ2-3, with TRBD2 as a possible D gene (6 bases). Germline V gene lookup returns CDR1 SGHTA and CDR2 FQGTGA. This CDR3 comprises 13 residues. Trimming removed 5 bases from V and 9 bases from J, with 15 bases in between. The CDR3 nucleotides read TGTGCCAGCAGCCAGGCTAGCGTATCGACGCAGTATTTT. Residues: CASSQASVSTQYF.

V is TRBV24-1 and J is TRBJ2-1; TRBD1 matches 8 bases. This CDR3 comprises 16 residues. V shed 1 base, J shed 8 bases, and the junction held 9 bases outside the gene matches. CDR1 and CDR2 from the germline V gene are KGHDR and SFDVKD. The DNA of the CDR3 is TGTGCCACCAGTGATTTAGGCAGGGGGCAGACCCATGAGCAGTTCTTC. This gives the protein CATSDLGRGQTHEQFF.

The V gene is TRBV5-1, the J gene TRBJ1-2; 9 bases map to TRBD1. V shed 1 base and J 2 bases; nucleotides not matched to a gene: 3. The CDR3 has 15 residues. Germline values: CDR1 SGHRS, CDR2 YFSETQ. The CDR3 nucleotides are TGCGCCAGCAGCTTGCTACAGGGGGCCAACTATGGCTACACCTTC. As protein: CASSLLQGANYGYTF.

V is TRBV20-1 and J is TRBJ2-1; 10 bases match TRBD2. In germline, CDR1 is DFQATT, CDR2 SNEGSKA (reference sequence). CDR3 size: 15 residues. V lost 3 bases to trimming and J lost 1 base; unmatched junction nucleotides: 3. CDR3 amino acids: CSASTSGESYNEQFF. The CDR3 DNA reads TGCAGTGCTAGTACTAGCGGGGAATCCTACAATGAGCAGTTCTTC.

In this sample, this clonotype turned up a few times. The chain uses TRBV7-2 and TRBJ2-5; 8 bases agree with TRBD2. After removal of 4 bases from V and 5 bases from J, the junction contained 6 bases not matched to a gene. The CDR3 spans 14 residues. Germline V CDR1 and CDR2: SGHTA, FQGNSA. CDR3 bases: TGTGCCAGCAGCTCCGGGGGGGCCGGGGAGACCCAGTACTTC. Protein: CASSSGGAGETQYF.

Only a few counts were recorded for this clonotype. V and J are TRBV20-1 and TRBJ1-5, with 7 bases identical to TRBD1. This CDR3 has 13 residues. From germline, CDR1 is DFQATT and CDR2 SNEGSKA (reference sequence). Trimming took 4 bases from V and 6 from J; bases not matched to a gene: 6. The CDR3 DNA reads as TGCAGTGCTACCGGACAGGTCGGTCAGCCCCAGCATTTT. Translated, it gives CSATGQVGQPQHF.

The chain employs TRBV30 and TRBJ1-2; a weak D match, TRBD1 (6 bases). V was pared by 4 bases and J by 7 bases, with 13 bases between. This CDR3 is built from 12 residues. The germline V gene has CDR1 GTSNPN and CDR2 SVGIG (reference sequence). DNA of the CDR3: TGTGCCTGGAACGGAGGGGGAGGTGGCTACACCTTC. It codes for CAWNGGGGGYTF. The full variable domain, completed using reference TRBV30 and TRBJ1-2, is SQTIHQWPATLVQPVGSPLSLECTVEGTSNPNLYWYRQAAGRGLQLLFYSVGIGQISSEVPQNLSASRPQDRQFILSSKKLLLSDSGFYLCAWNGGGGGYTFGSGTRLTVV.